This TCR beta chain was captured in a study of T-cell memory formation after mild COVID-19 (dated by TCRdb to about 2021). For context, the study as a whole: Most TCR sequence clusters were specific to one of the two donors. In two donors, T-cell clones that expanded and contracted after mild COVID-19 were tracked by sequencing TCRalpha and TCRbeta repertoires over time. Two young, previously healthy adult volunteers, one female and one male, were included in the cohort.

The investigation overall reported the following: Some responding clones were found in pre-infection memory, which suggests that pre-existing cross-reactive memory T cells took part in the SARS-CoV-2 response. Contracting CD4+ clones were located mainly in the CM and EM memory subsets, whereas CD8+ clones were found to be enriched in EMRA. SARS-CoV-2 specificity was not confirmed for the second-wave clones peaking on day 37. Clones contracting from day 15 to 85 had balanced CD4/CD8 phenotypes, while a second wave expanding from day 15 to 37 was biased towards CD4+. Only two mild cases were covered in the study, and larger cohorts including severe cases with pre-infection samples were considered necessary.

For this chain, trimming is 6 bases at the V end and 8 bases at the J end, and the number of junction bases without a gene match is 4. CDR1 and CDR2 (SGHRS, YFSETQ) derive from the germline V gene. Including the terminal cysteine and phenylalanine, the CDR3 comprises 11 residues. The read is trimmed to its CDR3 DNA, 33 bases read in frame from base 1. About this clonotype itself: It lacks a known antigen. No base quality information exists; no much larger clone differs at one position.

TCRdb records Illumina NovaSeq 6000 as the sequencer. TCRalpha and TCRbeta cDNA libraries were built by 5'RACE with constant-segment primers, adding sample barcodes and unique molecular identifiers. RNA was extracted from every sample with Trizol reagent. The libraries were amplified in two PCR steps, and the second step added a second sample barcode and Illumina TruSeq adapters. Libraries were sequenced on an Illumina NovaSeq with 2 x 150 bp paired-end reads. The authors processed their data as follows. Demultiplexing of reads and collapsing into UMI-guided consensus sequences were performed with migec v1.2.7. Using mixcr v2.1.11, the UMI consensuses were aligned to TRA and TRB V and J templates and assembled into clonotypes. Clonotypes were classified as expanded or contracted when called significant by both edgeR and NoisET, with noise models trained on biological replicates. For edgeR calls, the thresholds were a false discovery rate-adjusted p below 0.01 and a log2 fold-change of 1. As an exploratory analysis of dynamics, max-normalized trajectories of the 1000 most abundant clonotypes were examined with PCA combined with hierarchical clustering. Separately sequenced CD4+ and CD8+ repertoires were used to assign the CD4 or CD8 phenotype of responding clones. Starting from the raw public reads, TCRdb applied fastp trimming at Q25, assembled clones with MiXCR and retained in-frame beta chains. Here each entry gathers all rows of one CDR3 protein and keeps the most common genes and DNA. For this entry, the V and J calls and clone size follow TCRdb and not the study's own pipeline. The sample includes 140,000 to 150,000 distinct CDR3 sequences, with around 25% observed a single time. The ten largest make up around 22% of the sample.

PBMCs were isolated by Ficoll-Paque density gradient centrifugation. Sample: PBMCs or a T cell subset sorted from them (not recorded which). The V and J segments used are TRBV5-1 and TRBJ1-1, and 7 junctional nucleotides match TRBD1. The receptor was derived from an adult woman who had mild COVID-19 (a few samples of this study predate the infection). The sample titles of this study are shuffled in the database, so cell type and time point are left out; the donor was told from shared clones. The CDR3 region has the sequence CASIGTAEAFF. The DNA sequence is given as TGCGCCAGCATAGGGACAGCCGAAGCTTTCTTT. With the portions outside the CDR3 filled from the reference TRBV5-1 and TRBJ1-1 genes, the complete variable region becomes KAGVTQTPRYLIKTRGQQVTLSCSPISGHRSVSWYQQTPGQGLQFLFEYFSETQRNKGNFPGRFSGRQFSNSRSEMNVSTLELGDSALYLCASIGTAEAFFGQGTRLTVV.